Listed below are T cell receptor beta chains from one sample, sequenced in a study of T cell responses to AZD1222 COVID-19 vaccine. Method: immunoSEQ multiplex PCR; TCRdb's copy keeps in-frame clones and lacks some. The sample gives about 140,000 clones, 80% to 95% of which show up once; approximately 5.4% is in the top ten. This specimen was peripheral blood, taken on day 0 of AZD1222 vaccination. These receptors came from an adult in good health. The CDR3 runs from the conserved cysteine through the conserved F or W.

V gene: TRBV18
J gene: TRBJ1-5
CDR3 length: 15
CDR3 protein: CASSRQPSGNQPQHF

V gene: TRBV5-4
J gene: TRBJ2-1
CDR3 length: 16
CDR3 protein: CASSFGGDRGHSEQFF

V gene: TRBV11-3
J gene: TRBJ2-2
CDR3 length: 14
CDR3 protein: CASSGTGGSGELFF

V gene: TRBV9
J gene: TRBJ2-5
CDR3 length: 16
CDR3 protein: CASSVATSGGQETQYF

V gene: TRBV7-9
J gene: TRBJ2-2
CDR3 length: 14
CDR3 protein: CASSFDRATGELFF

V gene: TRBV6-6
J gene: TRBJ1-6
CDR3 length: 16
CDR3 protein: CASSYSNGRRRSPLHF

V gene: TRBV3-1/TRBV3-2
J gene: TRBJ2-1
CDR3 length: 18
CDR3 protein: CASSQEGLAGGGSNEQFF

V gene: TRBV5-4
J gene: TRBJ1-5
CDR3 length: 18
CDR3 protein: CASSLTSGTLGSNQPQHF

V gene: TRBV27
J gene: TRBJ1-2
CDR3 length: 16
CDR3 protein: CASSPSRGRGFYGYTF

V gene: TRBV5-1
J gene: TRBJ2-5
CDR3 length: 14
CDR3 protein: CASSLTGGQETQYF

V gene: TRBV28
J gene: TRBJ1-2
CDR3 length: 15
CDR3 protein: CASSLNGRGLGGYTF

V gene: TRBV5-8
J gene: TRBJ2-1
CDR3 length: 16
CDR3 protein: CASSLDRREGHLGQFF

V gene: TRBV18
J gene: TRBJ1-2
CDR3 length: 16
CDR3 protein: CASSQGLPGQSYGYTF

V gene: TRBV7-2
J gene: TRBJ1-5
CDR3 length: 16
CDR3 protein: CASSLVSGRTLQPQHF

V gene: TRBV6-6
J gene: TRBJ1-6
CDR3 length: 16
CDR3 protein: CASSYSMAASNSPLHF

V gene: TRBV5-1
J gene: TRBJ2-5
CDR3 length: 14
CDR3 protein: CASSTSSEGETQYF

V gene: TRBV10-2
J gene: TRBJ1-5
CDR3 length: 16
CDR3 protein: CASSQTGDYSNQPQHF

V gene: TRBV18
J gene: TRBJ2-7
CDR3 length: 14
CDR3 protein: CASSPGTSPYEQYF

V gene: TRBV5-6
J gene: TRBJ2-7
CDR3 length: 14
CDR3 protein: CASSLAGWAYEQYF

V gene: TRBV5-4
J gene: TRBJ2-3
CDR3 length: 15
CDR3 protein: CASSLYPDHTDTQYF

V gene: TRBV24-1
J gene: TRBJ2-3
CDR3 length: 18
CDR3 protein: CATSDLRSGGSDSDTQYF

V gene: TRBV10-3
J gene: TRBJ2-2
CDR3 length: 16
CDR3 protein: CAITLTSGRTTGELFF

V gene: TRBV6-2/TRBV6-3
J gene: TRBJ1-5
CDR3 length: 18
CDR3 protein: CASSYSRTHRVGHQPQHF

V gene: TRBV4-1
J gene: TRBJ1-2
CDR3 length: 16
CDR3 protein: CASSHPEGAPIDGYTF

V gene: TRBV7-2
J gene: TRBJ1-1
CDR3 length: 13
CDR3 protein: CASSQIGNTEAFF

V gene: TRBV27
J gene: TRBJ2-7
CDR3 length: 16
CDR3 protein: CASSLLWTGGSYEQYF

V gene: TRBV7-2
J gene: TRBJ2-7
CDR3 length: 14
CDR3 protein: CASSSRASSYEQYF

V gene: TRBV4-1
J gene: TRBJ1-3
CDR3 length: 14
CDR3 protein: CASSPRQGGNTIYF